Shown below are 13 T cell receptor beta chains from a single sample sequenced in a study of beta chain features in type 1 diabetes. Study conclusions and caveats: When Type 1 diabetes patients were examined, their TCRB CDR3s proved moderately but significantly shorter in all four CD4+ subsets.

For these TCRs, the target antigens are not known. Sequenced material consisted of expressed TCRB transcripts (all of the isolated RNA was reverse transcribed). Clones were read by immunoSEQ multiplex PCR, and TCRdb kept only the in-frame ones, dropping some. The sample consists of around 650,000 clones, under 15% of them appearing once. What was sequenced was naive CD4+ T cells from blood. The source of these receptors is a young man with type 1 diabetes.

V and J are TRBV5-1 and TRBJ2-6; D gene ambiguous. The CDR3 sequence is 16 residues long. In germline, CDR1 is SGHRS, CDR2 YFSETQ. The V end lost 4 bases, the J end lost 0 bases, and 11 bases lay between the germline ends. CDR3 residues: CASSLEMYSGANVLTF. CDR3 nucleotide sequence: TGCGCCAGCAGCCTCGAGATGTACTCTGGGGCCAACGTCCTGACTTTC.

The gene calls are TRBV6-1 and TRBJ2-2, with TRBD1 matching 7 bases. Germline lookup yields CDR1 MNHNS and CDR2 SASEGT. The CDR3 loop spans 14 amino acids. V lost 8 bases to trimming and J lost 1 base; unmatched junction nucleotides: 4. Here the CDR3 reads CASSWDRNTGELFF. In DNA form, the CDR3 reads TGTGCCAGCTCCTGGGACAGGAACACCGGGGAGCTGTTTTTT.

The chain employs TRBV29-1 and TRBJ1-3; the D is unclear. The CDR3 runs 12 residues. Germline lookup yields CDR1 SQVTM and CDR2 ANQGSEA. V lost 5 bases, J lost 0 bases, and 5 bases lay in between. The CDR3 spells CSVSFSGNTIYF. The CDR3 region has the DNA TGCAGCGTTTCCTTCTCTGGAAACACCATATATTTT.

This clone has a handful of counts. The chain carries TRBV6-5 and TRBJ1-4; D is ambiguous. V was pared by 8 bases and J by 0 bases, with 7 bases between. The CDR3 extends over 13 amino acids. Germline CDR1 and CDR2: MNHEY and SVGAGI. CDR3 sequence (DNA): TGTGCCAGCTCCTCAGCAACTAATGAAAAACTGTTTTTT. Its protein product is CASSSATNEKLFF.

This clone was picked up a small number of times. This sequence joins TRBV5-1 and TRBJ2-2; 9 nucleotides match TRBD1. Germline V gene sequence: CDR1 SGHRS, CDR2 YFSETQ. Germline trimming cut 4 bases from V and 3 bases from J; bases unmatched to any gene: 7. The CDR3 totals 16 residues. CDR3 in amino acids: CASSKDRGLDTGELFF. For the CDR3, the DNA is TGCGCCAGCAGCAAGGACAGGGGTTTGGACACCGGGGAGCTGTTTTTT. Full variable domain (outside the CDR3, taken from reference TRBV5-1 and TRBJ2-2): KAGVTQTPRYLIKTRGQQVTLSCSPISGHRSVSWYQQTPGQGLQFLFEYFSETQRNKGNFPGRFSGRQFSNSRSEMNVSTLELGDSALYLCASSKDRGLDTGELFFGEGSRLTVL.

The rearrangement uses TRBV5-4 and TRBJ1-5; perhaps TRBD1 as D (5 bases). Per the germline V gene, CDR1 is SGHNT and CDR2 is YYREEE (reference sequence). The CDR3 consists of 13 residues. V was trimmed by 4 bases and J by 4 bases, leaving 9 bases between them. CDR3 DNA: TGTGCCAGCAGCGGGGACCTGAATCAGCCCCAGCATTTT. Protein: CASSGDLNQPQHF.

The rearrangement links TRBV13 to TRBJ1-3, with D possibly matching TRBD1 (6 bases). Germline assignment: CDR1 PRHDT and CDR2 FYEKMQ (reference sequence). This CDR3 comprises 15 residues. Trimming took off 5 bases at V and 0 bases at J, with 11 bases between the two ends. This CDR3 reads CASSPGGNSGNTIYF. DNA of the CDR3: TGTGCCAGCAGCCCCGGGGGCAACTCTGGAAACACCATATATTTT.

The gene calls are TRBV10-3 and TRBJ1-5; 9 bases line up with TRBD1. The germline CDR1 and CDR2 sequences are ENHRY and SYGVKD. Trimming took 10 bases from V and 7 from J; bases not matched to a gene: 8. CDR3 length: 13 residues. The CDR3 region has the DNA TGTGCCACCCAGGGACAGGGAAGGCAGCCCCAGCATTTT. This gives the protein CATQGQGRQPQHF.

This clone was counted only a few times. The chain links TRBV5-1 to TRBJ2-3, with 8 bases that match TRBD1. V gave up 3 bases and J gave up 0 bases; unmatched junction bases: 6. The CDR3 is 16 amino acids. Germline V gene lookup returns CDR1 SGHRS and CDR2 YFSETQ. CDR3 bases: TGCGCCAGCAGCTGGAGGACAGGGACTAGCACAGATACGCAGTATTTT. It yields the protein CASSWRTGTSTDTQYF.

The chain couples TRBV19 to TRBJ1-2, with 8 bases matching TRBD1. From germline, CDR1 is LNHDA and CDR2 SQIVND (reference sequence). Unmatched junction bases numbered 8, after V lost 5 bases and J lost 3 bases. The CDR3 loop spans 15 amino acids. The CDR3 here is CASSGSAGGDYGYTF. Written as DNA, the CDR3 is TGTGCCAGTAGTGGTTCGGCAGGGGGCGACTATGGCTACACCTTC.

For the CDR3, the DNA is TGTGCCAGCAGCCAAAAGACAGGGCTTGATGAGCAGTTCTTC. Protein sequence: CASSQKTGLDEQFF. The rearrangement links TRBV9 to TRBJ2-1; 7 positions agree with TRBD1. The CDR3 contains 14 residues. The ends lost 4 bases at V and 8 bases at J; junction bases unmatched: 9. Germline V lookup: CDR1 SGDLS, CDR2 YYNGEE. The full variable domain, completed using reference TRBV9 and TRBJ2-1, is DSGVTQTPKHLITATGQRVTLRCSPRSGDLSVYWYQQSLDQGLQFLIQYYNGEERAKGNILERFSAQQFPDLHSELNLSSLELGDSALYFCASSQKTGLDEQFFGPGTRLTVL.

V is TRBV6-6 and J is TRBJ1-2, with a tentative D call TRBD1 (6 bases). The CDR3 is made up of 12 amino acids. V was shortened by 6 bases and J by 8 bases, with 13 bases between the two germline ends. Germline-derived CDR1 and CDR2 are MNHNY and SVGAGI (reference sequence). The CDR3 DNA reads TGTGCCAGCAGGGCACAGGGCCCCGGCTACACCTTC. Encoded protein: CASRAQGPGYTF.

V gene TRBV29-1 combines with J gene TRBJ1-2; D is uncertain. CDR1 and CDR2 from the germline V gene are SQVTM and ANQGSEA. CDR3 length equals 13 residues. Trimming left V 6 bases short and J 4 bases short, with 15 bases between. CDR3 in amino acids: CSVEAYSGYGYTF. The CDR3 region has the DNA TGCAGCGTGGAGGCGTATTCGGGCTATGGCTACACCTTC.